The 7 T cell receptor beta chains below all came from one sample that was sequenced in a study of T cell responses to AZD1222 COVID-19 vaccine (dated by TCRdb to 2020 to 2022). Interpreted using the paper, the time point label stands for: baseline before first vaccination. The library was built by means of the immunoSEQ multiplex PCR assay. The source is immuneACCESS, and TCRdb retained only in-frame sequences with V and J called. Part of the clones is not carried over; for the studies checked, unresolved V genes explain less than half of this, and the remainder is unexplained. Counted in this sample were some 62,000 clones; about 70% of them appeared once. Clones ranked in the top ten supply around 15% of the sample. Specimen: peripheral blood, collected on day 0 of AZD1222 vaccination. The source of these receptors is an adult in good health.

The V gene is TRBV5-1, the J gene TRBJ1-1, with unresolved D. CDR1 and CDR2 (germline): SGHRS, YFSETQ. The CDR3 length is 13 residues. Trimming took off 1 base at V and 0 bases at J, with 4 bases between the two ends. In nucleotides, the CDR3 is TGCGCCAGCAGCTTGCAGCTGAACACTGAAGCTTTCTTT. Protein product: CASSLQLNTEAFF. The whole variable domain, filled in from reference TRBV5-1 and TRBJ1-1, reads KAGVTQTPRYLIKTRGQQVTLSCSPISGHRSVSWYQQTPGQGLQFLFEYFSETQRNKGNFPGRFSGRQFSNSRSEMNVSTLELGDSALYLCASSLQLNTEAFFGQGTRLTVV.

The chain is built from TRBV25-1 and TRBJ2-7; the D is unclear. Per the germline V gene, CDR1 is MGHDK and CDR2 is SYGVNS. This CDR3 contains 11 residues. Deletions cut 2 bases from V and 6 bases from J, with 5 bases between. The CDR3 DNA follows: TGTGCCAGCAGTGAAATTGGCGAGCAGTACTTC. It codes for CASSEIGEQYF.

This chain uses TRBV7-8 with TRBJ1-1; D gene uncertain. Looked up from germline, CDR1 is SGHVS and CDR2 is FQNEAQ. V lost 2 bases and J 4 bases, leaving 5 bases between the germline ends. CDR3 length: 12 amino acids. CDR3 DNA sequence: TGTGCCAGCAGCTTACGCGGCACTGAAGCTTTCTTT. Protein product: CASSLRGTEAFF.

This chain links TRBV5-6 with TRBJ1-4; 8 nucleotides agree with TRBD1. The CDR3 totals 13 residues. After removal of 1 base from V and 11 bases from J, the junction contained 4 bases not matched to a gene. The V gene's germline CDR1 is SGHDT and CDR2 YYEEEE. The CDR3 region is CASSLTGGWKLFF. The CDR3 coding sequence is TGTGCCAGCAGCTTGACAGGGGGTTGGAAACTGTTTTTT. The full variable domain, with the rest looked up from reference TRBV5-6 and TRBJ1-4, is DAGVTQSPTHLIKTRGQQVTLRCSPKSGHDTVSWYQQALGQGPQFIFQYYEEEERQRGNFPDRFSGHQFPNYSSELNVNALLLGDSALYLCASSLTGGWKLFFGSGTQLSVL.

This rearrangement joins TRBV12-3 or TRBV12-4 to TRBJ1-2; 8 bases agree with TRBD1. This CDR3 contains 12 residues. V lost 6 bases and J lost 10; bases outside the gene matches: 7. CDR3 in amino acids: CASRRTGPVYTF. The CDR3, as DNA: TGTGCCAGCAGGAGGACAGGGCCCGTCTACACCTTC.

The gene calls are TRBV2 and TRBJ2-5, with 8 bases aligning to TRBD1. The CDR3 consists of 13 residues. Unmatched junction bases numbered 8, after V lost 11 bases and J lost 3 bases. Germline loops: CDR1 SNHLY, CDR2 FYNNEI. The CDR3 spells CAGRSDREETQYF. CDR3 sequence (DNA): TGTGCCGGCCGATCGGACAGGGAAGAGACCCAGTACTTC.

The chain links TRBV2 to TRBJ2-1, with no clear D. Deletions cut 1 base from V and 7 bases from J, with 17 bases between. The CDR3 extends over 16 amino acids. The germline V gene encodes CDR1 SNHLY and CDR2 FYNNEI. DNA of the CDR3: TGTGCCAGCAGTGAAGTTACTCCCCAGGCCGGTAATGAGCAGTTCTTC. It is translated as CASSEVTPQAGNEQFF.